The clone carrying this T cell receptor (beta chain) has more than one count but fewer than ten. The data stem from a study of cytomegalovirus exposure and HLA in healthy donors. The method was immunoSEQ multiplex PCR; TCRdb's version includes in-frame clones alone and lacks a portion of them. This table has approximately 260,000 clones, roughly 85% appearing once. The CDR3 sequence is 13 residues long. V lost 7 bases to trimming and J lost 5 bases, with 14 bases between them. CDR1 and CDR2 (germline): SNHLY, FYNNEI. The receptor was derived from a woman younger than 35 in good health and CMV-seronegative. The chain carries TRBV2 and TRBJ2-5; D is ambiguous. Material for sequencing was PBMCs. The DNA of the CDR3 is TGTGCCAGCAATTGGGCAGAGATGGAGACCCAGTACTTC. It yields the protein CASNWAEMETQYF. The whole variable domain, remainder taken from reference TRBV2 and TRBJ2-5, is EPEVTQTPSHQVTQMGQEVILRCVPISNHLYFYWYRQILGQKVEFLVSFYNNEISEKSEIFDDQFSVERPDGSNFTLKIRSTKLEDSAMYFCASNWAEMETQYFGPGTRLLVL.